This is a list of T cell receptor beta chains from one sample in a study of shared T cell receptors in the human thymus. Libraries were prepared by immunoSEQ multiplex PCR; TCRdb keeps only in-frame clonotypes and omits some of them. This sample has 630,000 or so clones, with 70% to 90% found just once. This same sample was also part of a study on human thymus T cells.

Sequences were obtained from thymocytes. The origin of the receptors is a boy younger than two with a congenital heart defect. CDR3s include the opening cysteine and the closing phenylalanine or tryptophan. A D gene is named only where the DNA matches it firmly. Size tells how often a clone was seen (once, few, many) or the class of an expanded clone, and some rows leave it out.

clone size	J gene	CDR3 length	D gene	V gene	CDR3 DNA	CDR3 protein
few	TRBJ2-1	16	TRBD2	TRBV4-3	TGCGCCAGCAGCCTAACTAGCGGGGGACAGTTCGATGAGCAGTTCTTC	CASSLTSGGQFDEQFF
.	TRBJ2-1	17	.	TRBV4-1	TGCGCCAGCAGCCAAGATAGGGTTGGAGGCTCCTACAATGAGCAGTTCTTC	CASSQDRVGGSYNEQFF
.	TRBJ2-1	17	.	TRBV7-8	TGTGCCAGCAGCACCCCTAGGTGGGCGGGGATTAACAATGAGCAGTTCTTC	CASSTPRWAGINNEQFF
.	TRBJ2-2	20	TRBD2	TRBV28	TGTGCCAGCAGTTTATCCTACCGGGGACTAGCTAAAATGAACACCGGGGAGCTGTTTTTT	CASSLSYRGLAKMNTGELFF
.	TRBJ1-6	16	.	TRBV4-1	TGCGCCAGCAGCCAAGATCAGGACCCCGGGGGTTCACCCCTCCACTTT	CASSQDQDPGGSPLHF
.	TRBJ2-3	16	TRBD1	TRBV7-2	TGTGCCAGCAGCCAAAGACAGGGTCGGTCGACAGATACGCAGTATTTT	CASSQRQGRSTDTQYF
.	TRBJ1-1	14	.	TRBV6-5	TGTGCCAGCAGTTACGGACAGCCGAACACTGAAGCTTTCTTT	CASSYGQPNTEAFF
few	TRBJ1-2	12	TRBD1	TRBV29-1	TGCAGCGTCAGGGGGGAGGACTATGGCTACACCTTC	CSVRGEDYGYTF
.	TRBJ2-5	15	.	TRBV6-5	TGTGCCAGCAGTTACACTGCAGGACATGCGGAGACCCAGTACTTC	CASSYTAGHAETQYF
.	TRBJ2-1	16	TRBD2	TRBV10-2	TGCGCCAGCAGTGAGTCTCGGACTAGCGGGAGGAATGAGCAGTTCTTC	CASSESRTSGRNEQFF
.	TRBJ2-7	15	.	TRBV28	TGTGCCAGCAACGAGCCTTCCGGTAGCACCTACGAGCAGTACTTC	CASNEPSGSTYEQYF
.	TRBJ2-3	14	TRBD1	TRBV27	TGTGCCAGCAGACCGGACAGGCACACAGATACGCAGTATTTT	CASRPDRHTDTQYF
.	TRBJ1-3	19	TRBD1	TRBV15	TGTGCCACCAGCACGGTCAAACGGGGCGACAGGGGGGAGGGAAACACCATATATTTT	CATSTVKRGDRGEGNTIYF
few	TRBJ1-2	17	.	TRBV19	TGTGCCAGTAGTCGCCGACAAACAGGGTTAATCGGGTATGGCTACACCTTC	CASSRRQTGLIGYGYTF
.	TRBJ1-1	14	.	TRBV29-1	TGCAGCGTTGAAGAAAGGGGAACGAACACTGAAGCTTTCTTT	CSVEERGTNTEAFF
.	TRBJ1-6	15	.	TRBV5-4	TGTGCCAGCAGCCGCCGGGAACTTAAGAATTCACCCCTCCACTTT	CASSRRELKNSPLHF
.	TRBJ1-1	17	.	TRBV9	TGTGCCAGCAGCGTAGGGTCAGGAGACAGTCACTCCGCTGAAGCTTTCTTT	CASSVGSGDSHSAEAFF
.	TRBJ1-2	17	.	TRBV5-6	TGTGCCAGCAGCTACAGGGATGGCCGGCCGGGAATGTATGGCTACACCTTC	CASSYRDGRPGMYGYTF
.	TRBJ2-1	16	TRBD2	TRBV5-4	TGTGCCAGCAGCTTGGGGGGACTAGCGGGGACGAATGAGCAGTTCTTC	CASSLGGLAGTNEQFF
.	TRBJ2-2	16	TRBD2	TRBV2	TGTGCCAGCAGTCGCGGGAGAATTATGAACACCGGGGAGCTGTTTTTT	CASSRGRIMNTGELFF
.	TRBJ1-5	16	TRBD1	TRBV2	TGTGCCAGCAGGGACGGGACAGGGGCAACTTATCAGCCCCAGCATTTT	CASRDGTGATYQPQHF
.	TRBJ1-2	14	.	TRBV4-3	TGCGCCAGCAGCCAAGGTCGAGCTAACTATGGCTACACCTTC	CASSQGRANYGYTF
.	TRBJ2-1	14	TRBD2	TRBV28	TGTGCCAGTTCGGGACTAGCGGGGAATAATGAGCAGTTCTTC	CASSGLAGNNEQFF
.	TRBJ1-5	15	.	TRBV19	TGTGCCAGTAGTATAGAGCCAGGTTGGAATCAGCCCCAGCATTTT	CASSIEPGWNQPQHF
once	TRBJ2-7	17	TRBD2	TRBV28	TGTGCCAGCAGTTTAGATCTTAGCGGGAGCGGATCCTACGAGCAGTACTTC	CASSLDLSGSGSYEQYF
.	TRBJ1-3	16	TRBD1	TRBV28	TGTGCCAGCAGTTGGGACAGGGTTGTTCCTGGAAACACCATATATTTT	CASSWDRVVPGNTIYF
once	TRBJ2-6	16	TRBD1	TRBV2	TGTGCCAGCCCGGGACAGGCTCCTTCTGGGGCCAACGTCCTGACTTTC	CASPGQAPSGANVLTF
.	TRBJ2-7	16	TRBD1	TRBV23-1	TGCGCCAGCAGTCAAGCTAGGGGGCGCCTCTCGTACGAGCAGTACTTC	CASSQARGRLSYEQYF
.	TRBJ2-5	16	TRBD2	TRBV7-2	TGTGCCAGCAGCTTAATACTAGCGGGGTTGGGAGAGACCCAGTACTTC	CASSLILAGLGETQYF
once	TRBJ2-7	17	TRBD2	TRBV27	TGTGCCAGCAGTTTAAGGCGGGAGGTCCACTACTACTACGAGCAGTACTTC	CASSLRREVHYYYEQYF
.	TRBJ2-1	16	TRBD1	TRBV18	TGTGCCAGCTCACCACCGTCGGGACAGGCCAACAATGAGCAGTTCTTC	CASSPPSGQANNEQFF
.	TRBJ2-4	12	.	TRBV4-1	TGCGCCAGCAGCCAAGGGGGAGGCATTCAGTACTTC	CASSQGGGIQYF
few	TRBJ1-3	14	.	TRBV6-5	TGTGCCAGCAGCCCCGTCTTTTCTGGAAACACCATATATTTT	CASSPVFSGNTIYF
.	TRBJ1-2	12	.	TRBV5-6	TGTGCCAGCAGCTCGGACAGAAGCGGCTACACCTTC	CASSSDRSGYTF
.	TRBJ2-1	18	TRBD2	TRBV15	TGTGCCACCAGCAGCATCAAACCGAGGACTAGCGGGTGCAATGAGCAGTTCTTC	CATSSIKPRTSGCNEQFF
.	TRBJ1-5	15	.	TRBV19	TGTGCCAGTAGTACTTCCGTTTCGGGGGATGGGCCCCAGCATTTT	CASSTSVSGDGPQHF
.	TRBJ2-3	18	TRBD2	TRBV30	TGTGCCTGGAGTCCACCGGGACTAGCGGGAGGGCCCCAAGATACGCAGTATTTT	CAWSPPGLAGGPQDTQYF
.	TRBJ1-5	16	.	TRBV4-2	TGTGCCAGCAGCCAAGGGACGTCCAGGGGAGAGCAGCCCCAGCATTTT	CASSQGTSRGEQPQHF